The present entry profiles one T cell receptor (beta chain) with its context. This record comes from a study of blood T cell repertoires in COVID-19. Whole-study context: Donors in the United States, Italy and Spain gave samples during acute or convalescent COVID-19. PBMCs, B-cell-depleted T cells, or T cells were the source of the cDNA or gDNA that made up the material.

This CDR3 region has 13 residues. Between the trimmed V and J ends, which lost 4 bases and 4 bases, there was a span of 11 bases. Germline lookup yields CDR1 SGHRS and CDR2 YFSETQ. Original methodology: Reference gene primer amplification gave estimated nucleated cell counts. The repertoire was sequenced with immunoSEQ multiplex PCR; TCRdb's copy has only in-frame clones and lacks some. V and J calls and clone size follow that table, whereas D and trimming were derived from the DNA. The data hold tens of thousands of clones, with about 91% observed a single time. The chain couples TRBV5-1 to TRBJ1-2, with a possible D match to TRBD1 (5 bases). Sequenced: peripheral blood. This receptor was obtained from a man in his sixties with acute or convalescent COVID-19. The CDR3 DNA reads as TGCGCCAGCAGCCCCAGGGAAAGCTATGGCTACACCTTC. The encoded protein is CASSPRESYGYTF.